The 6 T cell receptor beta chains reported below all come from one sample, sequenced in a study of CD8 T cells in Susac syndrome. Random-hexamer reverse transcription was applied to about 0.45 to 1 ug RNA. TCRdb processed the immunoSEQ multiplex PCR reads anew with MiXCR; each CDR3 protein has one entry. Here the sample spans 130,000 to 150,000 distinct CDR3 sequences, approximately 93% being singletons. Sequenced input: CD4+ T cells from PBMCs. The receptors were gathered from a human donor in good health.

This chain links TRBV10-3 with TRBJ2-4; 11 nucleotides match TRBD1. Germline values: CDR1 ENHRY, CDR2 SYGVKD. V lost 2 bases, J lost 6 bases, and 6 bases stayed unmatched. There are 16 residues in the CDR3. The CDR3 DNA is TGTGCCATCAGTGAGAAAGCCGGGACAGGGGGAAACATTCAGTACTTC. Its protein is CAISEKAGTGGNIQYF.

This clonotype came up once. The genes are TRBV29-1 and TRBJ2-1, with unresolved D. Trimming removed 4 bases from V and 4 bases from J, with 11 bases in between. Germline-derived CDR1 and CDR2 are SQVTM and ANQGSEA. The CDR3 is 13 residues long. The CDR3: CSVVSRQYNEQFF. CDR3 nucleotides: TGCAGCGTTGTATCGCGGCAGTACAATGAGCAGTTCTTC.

This clonotype was detected only once. The chain is built from TRBV18 and TRBJ2-1; 7 bases match TRBD2. This CDR3 region has 15 residues. The germline CDR1 and CDR2 sequences are KGHSH and LQKENI. V shed 3 bases and J 3 bases; nucleotides not matched to a gene: 5. Written as DNA, the CDR3 is TGTGCCAGCTCACCCGTCCCGGGGGGCTACAATGAGCAGTTCTTC. Its protein product is CASSPVPGGYNEQFF.

The V gene is TRBV30, the J gene TRBJ2-2, with TRBD2 matching 11 bases. The CDR3 spans 15 residues. V shed 2 bases, J shed 7 bases, and the junction held 6 bases outside the gene matches. From germline, CDR1 is GTSNPN and CDR2 SVGIG (reference sequence). CDR3 sequence: CAWSLLAGEVGELFF. The CDR3 DNA sequence: TGTGCCTGGAGTTTACTAGCGGGAGAGGTCGGGGAGCTGTTTTTT. The variable domain in full, completed from reference TRBV30 and TRBJ2-2, reads SQTIHQWPATLVQPVGSPLSLECTVEGTSNPNLYWYRQAAGRGLQLLFYSVGIGQISSEVPQNLSASRPQDRQFILSSKKLLLSDSGFYLCAWSLLAGEVGELFFGEGSRLTVL.

This chain joins TRBV18 and TRBJ1-4, with D possibly TRBD1 on 5 matching bases. The germline CDR1 and CDR2 sequences are KGHSH and LQKENI. V lost 1 base and J lost 4, with 13 bases in between. The CDR3 runs 16 residues. The CDR3 spells CASSPHPPRGNEKLFF. The CDR3 DNA follows: TGTGCCAGCTCACCACACCCCCCGAGGGGTAATGAAAAACTGTTTTTT.

CDR3 region: CASSEKRGGPLNTEAFF. The CDR3 DNA sequence: TGTGCCAGCAGCGAAAAAAGGGGGGGTCCCTTGAACACTGAAGCTTTCTTT. The genes are TRBV6-1 and TRBJ1-1, with D perhaps TRBD1 (6 bases). Trimming stripped 6 bases from V and 0 bases from J, with 20 bases between. Per the germline V gene, CDR1 is MNHNS and CDR2 is SASEGT. This CDR3 region has 17 residues.